This TCR beta chain is drawn from a study of blood T cells in healthy people across ages (dated by TCRdb to between 2015 and 2017). The study in broad terms: In model experiments, template switching captured roughly one uniquely barcoded TCR beta cDNA molecule for every two T cells. Using deep sequencing normalized with unique cDNA molecular identifiers, the study measured how TCR beta repertoire diversity changes with age. The donors were split into four age groups: young (average approximately 16 years), middle-aged (around 40), aged (about 56) and long-lived (82). To avoid experimental bias, donors of different ages were spread randomly across the sequencing lanes. Two additional independent replicas of 1 million unique cDNA reads from the same blood draw were analyzed for two donors (one aged 18 to 29 and one aged 80 or older).

Receptor libraries were prepared by 5' RACE. The run used an Illumina HiSeq 2500. A second roughly 6 to 12 cycle PCR used a sample-barcoded 5' primer and a J-beta primer mix. A unique molecular identifier was introduced onto each TCR beta cDNA molecule by a template-switch 5' adaptor carrying 12 random nucleotides. Each sample yielded at least 2.5 million CDR3-containing paired-end reads. First-strand cDNA synthesis was performed from all RNA using the Mint cDNA synthesis kit, with priming by a TRBC-specific oligonucleotide. After uracil-DNA glycosylase treatment, a first 18-cycle PCR used universal primers M1SS and BC2_uni_R on all cDNA. The authors processed their data as follows. For normalization, 1 million high-quality reads were randomly selected from each sample, with every read carrying a distinct molecular identifier. Instead of being binned into consensus sequences, reads that shared molecular identifiers were thrown out. MiTCR, run with a Q25 quality threshold and the strictest error-elimination algorithm, handled CDR3 identification, clonotype clustering and error correction. Lower-bound total TCR beta diversity was estimated with a nonparametric unseen species model using Euler transformation. Starting from the raw public reads, TCRdb applied fastp trimming at Q25, assembled clones with MiXCR and retained in-frame beta chains. Rows merge per CDR3 protein into single entries with the most common DNA and genes. The V and J calls and clone size come from TCRdb's table, not from the authors' own analysis. In all, the sample holds roughly 1,300,000 distinct CDR3 sequences, and approximately 59% of those were seen once. Over 6.5% of the sample is taken by the ten largest.

CDR1 and CDR2, per the germline V gene, are SGHRS and YFSETQ. CDR3 length: 11 amino acids, cysteine to phenylalanine. The CDR3 DNA has 33 bases and is translated from base 1. The trim is 7 bases for V and 7 bases for J, with a gap of 11 bases between the germline ends. Systemically healthy Caucasian individuals from Russia, 39 in total and aged about 6 to 95 years, were included as donors. Each donor gave 8 to 10 milliliters of peripheral blood, drawn into EDTA-treated Vacutainer tubes. Ficoll-Paque density-gradient centrifugation was used to isolate PBMCs, with at least 7 million obtained per sample. Trizol reagent was used to extract total RNA from the PBMCs, yielding at least 6 micrograms per sample. For every donor, an aliquot of PBMCs went through flow cytometry to measure the percentages of naive CD45RAhigh/CD27high T cells. This clonotype was counted between two and nine times. The specificity of this receptor is unknown. No clone much larger than this one lies a single base away; base qualities are absent.

The investigation overall reported the following: Compared with the aged group, the long-lived group had more naive CD4+ T cells, fewer expanded clones and increased TCR diversity, suggesting age selection. The percentage of naive T cells measured by flow cytometry correlated strongly with observed TCR beta diversity. As age increased, observed TCR beta diversity per million T cells dropped in a roughly linear way, and a significant reduction was already evident by age about 40. Donor CMV infection status was unknown, potentially confounding age-related changes in expanded clonotypes. Since profiling was done on bulk unsorted PBMCs, naive and antigen-experienced compartments could not be conclusively compared. Total diversity estimates from one million sequenced T cells were considered lower bounds and underestimates.

The chain is made from TRBV5-1 and TRBJ1-1, and possibly TRBD1, on 5 matching bases. This clonotype was obtained from a man aged 18 to 30 in good health. Sequencing was done on a sample of blood. At the DNA level, the sequence is TGCGCCAGCCGGGACGGCCGTGAAGCTTTCTTT. This translates into CASRDGREAFF.